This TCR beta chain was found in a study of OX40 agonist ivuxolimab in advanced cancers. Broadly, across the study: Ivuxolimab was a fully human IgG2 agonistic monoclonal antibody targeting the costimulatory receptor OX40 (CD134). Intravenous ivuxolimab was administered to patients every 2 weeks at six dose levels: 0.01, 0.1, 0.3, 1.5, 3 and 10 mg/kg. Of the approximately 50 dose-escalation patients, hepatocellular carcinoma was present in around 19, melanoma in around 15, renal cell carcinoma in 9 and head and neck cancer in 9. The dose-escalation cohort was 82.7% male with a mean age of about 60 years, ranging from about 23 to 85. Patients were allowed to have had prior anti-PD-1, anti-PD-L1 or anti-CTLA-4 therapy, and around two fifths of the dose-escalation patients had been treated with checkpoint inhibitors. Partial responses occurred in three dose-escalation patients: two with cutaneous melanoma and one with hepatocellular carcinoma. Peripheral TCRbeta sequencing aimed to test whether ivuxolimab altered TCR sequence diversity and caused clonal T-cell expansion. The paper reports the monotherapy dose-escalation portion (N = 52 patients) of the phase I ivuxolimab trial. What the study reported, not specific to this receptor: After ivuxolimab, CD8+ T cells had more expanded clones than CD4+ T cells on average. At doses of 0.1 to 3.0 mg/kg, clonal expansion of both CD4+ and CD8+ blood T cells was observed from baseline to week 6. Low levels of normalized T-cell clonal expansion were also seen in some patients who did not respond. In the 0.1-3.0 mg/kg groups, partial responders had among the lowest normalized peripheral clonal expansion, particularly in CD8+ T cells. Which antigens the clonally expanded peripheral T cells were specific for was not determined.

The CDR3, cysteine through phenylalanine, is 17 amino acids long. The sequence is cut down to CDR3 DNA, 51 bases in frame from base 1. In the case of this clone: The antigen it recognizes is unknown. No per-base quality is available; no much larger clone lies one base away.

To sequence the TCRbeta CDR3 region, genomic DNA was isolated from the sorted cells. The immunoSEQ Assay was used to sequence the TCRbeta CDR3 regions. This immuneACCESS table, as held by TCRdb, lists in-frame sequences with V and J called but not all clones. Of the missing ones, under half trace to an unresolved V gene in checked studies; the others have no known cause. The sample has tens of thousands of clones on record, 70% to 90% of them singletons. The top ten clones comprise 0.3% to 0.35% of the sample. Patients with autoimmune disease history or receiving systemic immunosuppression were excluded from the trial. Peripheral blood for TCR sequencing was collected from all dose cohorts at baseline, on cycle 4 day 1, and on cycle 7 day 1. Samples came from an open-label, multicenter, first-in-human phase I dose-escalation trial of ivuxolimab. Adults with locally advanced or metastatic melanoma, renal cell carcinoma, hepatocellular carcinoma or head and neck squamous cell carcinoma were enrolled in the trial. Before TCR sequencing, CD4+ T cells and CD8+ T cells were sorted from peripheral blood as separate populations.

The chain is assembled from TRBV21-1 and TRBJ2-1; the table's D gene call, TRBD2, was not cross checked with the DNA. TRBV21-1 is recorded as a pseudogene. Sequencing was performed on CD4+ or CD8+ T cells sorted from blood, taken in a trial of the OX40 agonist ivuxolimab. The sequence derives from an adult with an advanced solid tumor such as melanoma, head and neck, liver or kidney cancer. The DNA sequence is TGTGCCAGCAGCAAAGGACTAGCGGGGGGTACTAGGGATGAGCAGTTCTTC. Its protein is CASSKGLAGGTRDEQFF.